These 25 T cell receptor beta chains came from one sample sequenced in a study of shared clonotypes between healthy human individuals. Clones were sequenced by immunoSEQ multiplex PCR, and TCRdb holds only the in-frame ones, with some missing. The sample has a few hundred thousand clones; more than 95% are singletons. Sequencing input: naive CD4+ T cells sorted from blood. Subset here: CD45RA+ positively selected. Receptors were obtained from a woman younger than 45 in good health.

This chain joins TRBV2 and TRBJ2-3; 11 bases map to TRBD2. Losses at the gene ends were 6 bases for V and 6 bases for J; bases not matched to a gene: 8. The CDR3 loop spans 15 amino acids. Germline CDR1 is SNHLY and CDR2 is FYNNEI. CDR3 in DNA: TGTGCCAGCAGAGTGACTAGCGGGATGCGCGATACGCAGTATTTT. Residues: CASRVTSGMRDTQYF.

The chain uses TRBV28 and TRBJ2-1; 10 bases fit TRBD2. Germline CDR1 reads MDHEN; CDR2 reads SYDVKM. With V trimmed by 5 bases and J by 8 bases, 9 bases remained unmatched. This CDR3 is built from 15 residues. The CDR3 coding sequence is TGTGCCAGCAGTCCCTCTAGCGGGAGAGATCATGAGCAGTTCTTC. This sequence encodes CASSPSSGRDHEQFF.

This chain uses TRBV19 with TRBJ1-5; D not resolved. The CDR3 is 14 amino acids. Germline V lookup: CDR1 LNHDA, CDR2 SQIVND (reference sequence). Between the trimmed V and J ends, which lost 1 base and 5 bases, there was a span of 9 bases. CDR3 sequence (DNA): TGTGCCAGTAGTATAGCTGGGCCCCATCAGCCCCAGCATTTT. Translating it yields CASSIAGPHQPQHF.

V and J are TRBV28 and TRBJ2-1; 9 bases agree with TRBD2. The CDR3 is 15 residues long. Germline CDR1 reads MDHEN; CDR2 reads SYDVKM. V gave up 5 bases and J gave up 4 bases; unmatched junction bases: 6. Written as DNA, the CDR3 is TGTGCCAGCAGTATCCAGCGGGAGGCTTACAATGAGCAGTTCTTC. It codes for CASSIQREAYNEQFF.

The CDR3 bases are TGTGCCAGCAGCTTTTACAGGGCGAACAATGAGCAGTTCTTC. As protein: CASSFYRANNEQFF. The genes are TRBV5-6 and TRBJ2-1; TRBD1 is a possible D gene (6 bases). Trimming shortened V by 2 bases and J by 5 bases, and 11 bases separated the two germline ends. The CDR3 extends over 14 amino acids. In germline, CDR1 is SGHDT, CDR2 YYEEEE.

The chain has TRBV4-2 and TRBJ2-7; weak D call: TRBD1 (6 bases). The CDR3 runs to 15 residues. Between the trimmed V and J ends, which lost 1 base and 6 bases, there was a span of 16 bases. CDR1 and CDR2 from the germline V gene are LGHNA and YNFKEQ. The CDR3 nucleotides are TGTGCCAGCAGCCAAGGGGCCAGGGGATCTCTCGAGCAGTACTTC. Encoded protein: CASSQGARGSLEQYF.

This chain connects TRBV18 to TRBJ2-7, with 8 nucleotides matching TRBD1. The CDR3 length is 16 residues. V lost 1 base, J lost 3 bases, and 8 bases stayed unmatched. Germline V gene lookup returns CDR1 KGHSH and CDR2 LQKENI. CDR3 region: CASSPRAGGLLYEQYF. The CDR3 DNA follows: TGTGCCAGCTCACCACGTGCAGGGGGCCTTCTCTACGAGCAGTACTTC.

The rearrangement joins TRBV20-1 to TRBJ2-3, with D perhaps matching TRBD1 (5 bases). The CDR3 loop spans 11 amino acids. V was cut by 5 bases and J by 5 bases, with 8 bases left in between. Germline V lookup: CDR1 DFQATT, CDR2 SNEGSKA (reference sequence). The CDR3 spells CSAPGIDTQYF. Here the CDR3 DNA reads TGCAGTGCTCCAGGGATAGATACGCAGTATTTT.

The chain uses TRBV5-1 and TRBJ2-7; D is uncertain. The V gene lost 4 bases and the J gene lost 0 bases, with 14 bases spanning the gap. Germline CDR1 and CDR2: SGHRS and YFSETQ. The CDR3 consists of 15 residues. CDR3 nucleotides: TGCGCCAGCAGCCGTGCGGCGGAGAGCTCCTACGAGCAGTACTTC. Its translation: CASSRAAESSYEQYF.

The chain has TRBV29-1 and TRBJ2-7, with TRBD2 matching over 11 bases. Germline-derived CDR1 and CDR2 are SQVTM and ANQGSEA. V lost 6 bases, J lost 1 base, and 5 bases stayed unmatched. The CDR3 loop spans 14 amino acids. The CDR3 region is CSVSGTSGSYEQYF. CDR3 DNA: TGCAGCGTCTCCGGGACTAGCGGTTCCTACGAGCAGTACTTC.

The chain recombines TRBV7-9 with TRBJ1-5; possible D gene TRBD1, 5 bases. The CDR3 consists of 12 residues. Germline V CDR1 and CDR2: SEHNR, FQNEAQ (reference sequence). V gave up 7 bases and J gave up 6 bases, with 10 bases separating them. The CDR3 bases are TGTGCCAGCAACCGGGGGGGTCAGCCCCAGCATTTT. Residues: CASNRGGQPQHF.

With respect to this clone: Other nucleotide sequences in the sample specify the same CDR3. The V and J genes are TRBV28 and TRBJ2-5; 8 bases agree with TRBD1. The CDR3 contains 13 residues. Germline CDR1 is MDHEN and CDR2 is SYDVKM. The junction had 4 bases not matched to a gene; V was cut back by 6 bases and J by 4 bases. The CDR3 sequence is CASSTGGLETQYF. In DNA form, the CDR3 reads TGTGCCAGCAGCACAGGGGGGTTAGAGACCCAGTACTTC.

The chain couples TRBV28 to TRBJ2-6; 9 nucleotides line up with TRBD1. Germline-derived CDR1 and CDR2 are MDHEN and SYDVKM. The length of the CDR3 is 17 residues. V shed 5 bases and J 4 bases; nucleotides not matched to a gene: 9. CDR3 bases: TGTGCCAGCAGTGTCCTACAGGGGGCGCTGGGGGCCAACGTCCTGACTTTC. Its protein is CASSVLQGALGANVLTF.

The chain has TRBV4-2 and TRBJ2-7; D is perhaps TRBD1 or TRBD2 (5 bases each). This CDR3 region has 16 residues. Trimming pared 2 bases from V and 1 base from J, leaving 15 bases between. The V gene's germline CDR1 is LGHNA and CDR2 YNFKEQ. The CDR3 here is CASSQLGTAVSYEQYF. The CDR3 coding sequence is TGTGCCAGCAGCCAACTAGGGACCGCCGTTTCCTACGAGCAGTACTTC.

The chain carries TRBV5-4 and TRBJ2-1; no clear D. Germline assignment: CDR1 SGHNT and CDR2 YYREEE (reference sequence). Trimming took off 0 bases at V and 0 bases at J, with 4 bases between the two ends. The CDR3 is 14 residues long. The CDR3 spells CASSLGSSYNEQFF. The CDR3 coding sequence is TGTGCCAGCAGCTTGGGTAGCTCCTACAATGAGCAGTTCTTC.

The genes are TRBV19 and TRBJ2-5; D might be TRBD2 (6 bases). CDR3 length: 15 residues. Trimming took 1 base from V and 4 from J, leaving 13 bases between them. CDR1 LNHDA and CDR2 SQIVND come from the germline V gene (reference sequence). The CDR3 loop is CASSIGQGLLETQYF. CDR3 sequence (DNA): TGTGCCAGTAGTATAGGGCAGGGACTTTTAGAGACCCAGTACTTC.

The V gene is TRBV2, the J gene TRBJ2-1; D ambiguous. The CDR3 is made up of 15 amino acids. The germline V and J ends were trimmed by 3 bases and 7 bases, with 16 bases remaining between them. Germline values: CDR1 SNHLY, CDR2 FYNNEI. CDR3 in DNA: TGTGCCAGCAGTGACGGGCGCTTGGGTGGGAATGAGCAGTTCTTC. Its protein is CASSDGRLGGNEQFF.

The V call is TRBV2, the J call TRBJ1-2; 7 nucleotides line up with TRBD1. The J segment lost 4 bases and the V segment lost 4 bases, leaving 6 bases of the junction unmatched. The germline CDR1 and CDR2 sequences are SNHLY and FYNNEI. CDR3 size: 14 residues. The CDR3 here is CASSVAGQAYGYTF. The CDR3, as DNA: TGTGCCAGCAGTGTGGCAGGACAGGCCTATGGCTACACCTTC.

The genes are TRBV10-2 and TRBJ1-5; a weak D match, TRBD1 (5 bases). The germline V and J ends were trimmed by 2 bases and 6 bases, with 8 bases remaining between them. The length of the CDR3 is 13 residues. Germline CDR1 and CDR2: WSHSY and SAAADI. CDR3 nucleotides: TGCGCCAGCAGTGAGGCTCAGGGTCAGCCCCAGCATTTT. This gives the protein CASSEAQGQPQHF.

The chain recombines TRBV5-1 with TRBJ2-7; 8 positions agree with TRBD2. Per the germline V gene, CDR1 is SGHRS and CDR2 is YFSETQ. V dropped 4 bases and J dropped 7; count of bases not matched to a gene: 19. The CDR3 totals 17 residues. The CDR3 spells CASSNPVNSGKSGEQYF. CDR3 nucleotide sequence: TGCGCCAGCAGCAATCCGGTGAATAGCGGGAAAAGTGGGGAGCAGTACTTC.

V usage is TRBV21-1 and J usage is TRBJ2-7; the table calls TRBD1, which could not be checked here. TRBV21-1 has pseudogene status. The length of the CDR3 is 14 residues. The CDR3, as DNA: TGTGCCAGCAGCAAAGGGGACAGGCTCTACGAGCAGTACTTC. Translated: CASSKGDRLYEQYF.

The CDR3 coding sequence is TGTGCCAGCAGCTCTGGAGAGAGGGCAGGGGCCCACGAGCAGTACTTC. This encodes CASSSGERAGAHEQYF. The chain employs TRBV11-1 and TRBJ2-7; a weak D match, TRBD1 (6 bases). The CDR3 runs 16 residues. Germline CDR1 is SGHAT and CDR2 is FQDESV (reference sequence). V was trimmed by 4 bases and J by 5 bases, leaving 21 bases between them.

This chain connects TRBV15 to TRBJ2-7; 8 nucleotides match TRBD2. The CDR3 is made up of 18 amino acids. Germline loops: CDR1 LNHNV, CDR2 YYDKDF (reference sequence). With 1 base clipped from V and 5 bases from J, the junction kept 16 bases outside the gene matches. In DNA form, the CDR3 reads TGTGCCACCAGCAGAGGACCGGAGGGTAGCGGGATCCCAAACGAGCAGTACTTC. Residues: CATSRGPEGSGIPNEQYF.

This sequence joins TRBV7-9 and TRBJ2-7, with no clear D. Germline lookup yields CDR1 SEHNR and CDR2 FQNEAQ (reference sequence). V shed 0 bases and J shed 5 bases, with 11 bases lying between them. The CDR3 runs to 14 residues. The CDR3 sequence is CASSLARGGNEQYF. CDR3 in DNA: TGTGCCAGCAGCTTAGCGCGTGGTGGGAACGAGCAGTACTTC.

The chain couples TRBV5-1 to TRBJ2-1; D is unresolved. The germline gives CDR1 SGHRS, CDR2 YFSETQ. The CDR3 covers 12 residues. The V gene lost 3 bases and the J gene lost 5 bases, with 6 bases spanning the gap. The CDR3 sequence is CASSSQDNEQFF. CDR3 in DNA: TGCGCCAGCAGCTCGCAAGACAATGAGCAGTTCTTC. Looking up the rest from reference TRBV5-1 and TRBJ2-1 gives the full variable domain: KAGVTQTPRYLIKTRGQQVTLSCSPISGHRSVSWYQQTPGQGLQFLFEYFSETQRNKGNFPGRFSGRQFSNSRSEMNVSTLELGDSALYLCASSSQDNEQFFGPGTRLTVL.